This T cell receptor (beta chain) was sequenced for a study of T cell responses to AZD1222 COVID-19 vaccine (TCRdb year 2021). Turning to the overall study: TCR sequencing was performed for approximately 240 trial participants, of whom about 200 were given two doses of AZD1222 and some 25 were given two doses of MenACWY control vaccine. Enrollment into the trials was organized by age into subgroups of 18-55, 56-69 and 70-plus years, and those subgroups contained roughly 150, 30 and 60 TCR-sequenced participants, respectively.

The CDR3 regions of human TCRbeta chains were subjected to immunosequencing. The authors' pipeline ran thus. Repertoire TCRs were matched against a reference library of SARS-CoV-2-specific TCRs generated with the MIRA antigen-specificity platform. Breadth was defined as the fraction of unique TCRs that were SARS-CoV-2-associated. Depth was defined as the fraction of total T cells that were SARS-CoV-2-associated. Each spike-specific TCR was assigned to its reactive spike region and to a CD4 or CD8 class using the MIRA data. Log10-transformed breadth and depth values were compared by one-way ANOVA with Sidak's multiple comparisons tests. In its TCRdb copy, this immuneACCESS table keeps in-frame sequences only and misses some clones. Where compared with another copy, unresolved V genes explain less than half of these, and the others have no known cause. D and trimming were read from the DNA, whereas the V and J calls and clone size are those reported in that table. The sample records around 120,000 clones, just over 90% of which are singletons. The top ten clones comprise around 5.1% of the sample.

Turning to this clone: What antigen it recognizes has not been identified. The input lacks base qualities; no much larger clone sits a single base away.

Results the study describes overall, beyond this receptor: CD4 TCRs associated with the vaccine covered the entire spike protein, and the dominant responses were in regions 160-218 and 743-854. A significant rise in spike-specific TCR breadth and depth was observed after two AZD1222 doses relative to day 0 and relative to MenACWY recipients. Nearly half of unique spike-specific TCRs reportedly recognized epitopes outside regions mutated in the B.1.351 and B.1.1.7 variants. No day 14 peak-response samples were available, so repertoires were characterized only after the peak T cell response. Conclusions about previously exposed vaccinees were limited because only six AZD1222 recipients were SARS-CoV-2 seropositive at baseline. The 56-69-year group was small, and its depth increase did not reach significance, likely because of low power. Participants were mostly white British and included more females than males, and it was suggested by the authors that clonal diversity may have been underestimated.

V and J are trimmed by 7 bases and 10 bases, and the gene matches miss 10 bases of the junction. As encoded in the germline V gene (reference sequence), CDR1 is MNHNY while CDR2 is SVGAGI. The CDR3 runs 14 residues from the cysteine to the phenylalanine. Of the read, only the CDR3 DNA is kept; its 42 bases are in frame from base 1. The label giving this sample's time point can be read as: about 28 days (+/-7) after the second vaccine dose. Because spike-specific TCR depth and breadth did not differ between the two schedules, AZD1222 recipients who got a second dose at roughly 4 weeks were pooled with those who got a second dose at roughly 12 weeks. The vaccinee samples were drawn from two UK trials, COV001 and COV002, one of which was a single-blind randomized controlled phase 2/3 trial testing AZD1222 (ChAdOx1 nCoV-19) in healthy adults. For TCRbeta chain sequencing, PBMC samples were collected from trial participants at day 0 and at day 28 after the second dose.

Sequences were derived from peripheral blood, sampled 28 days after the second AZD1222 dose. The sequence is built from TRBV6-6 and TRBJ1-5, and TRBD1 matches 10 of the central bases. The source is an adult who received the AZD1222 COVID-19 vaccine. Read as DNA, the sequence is TGTGCCAGCACCCCCGGGACAGGGGACCAACCCCAGCATTTT. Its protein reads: CASTPGTGDQPQHF.